This TCR beta chain is from a study of response to subunit inactivated influenza vaccine. TCRdb processed the RT-PCR reads anew with MiXCR; each CDR3 protein has one entry. This table holds around 580,000 distinct CDR3 sequences, 14% found once. This CDR3 spans 15 amino acids. J gave up 8 bases and V 5 bases, and 11 bases lay outside the gene matches. From germline, CDR1 is SNHLY and CDR2 FYNNEI. The source of this sequence is a man aged 45-65 years who received an inactivated influenza vaccine. Source: PBMCs from blood, taken approximately 13 days after vaccination. V usage is TRBV2 and J usage is TRBJ2-1; 8 nucleotides match TRBD2. The CDR3 loop is CASSPRGGRGDEQFF. The DNA of the CDR3 is TGTGCCAGCAGTCCACGGGGGGGCCGCGGCGATGAGCAGTTCTTC.